These T cell receptor beta chains were read from a single sample in a study of cytomegalovirus exposure and HLA in healthy donors. The data were produced by immunoSEQ multiplex PCR, yet TCRdb's version contains in-frame clones alone and is incomplete. The table records 110,000 or so clones, approximately 67% of them present only once. Sequenced input: PBMCs. Receptors originate from a man younger than 35 in good health and CMV-seropositive. The CDR3 runs from the conserved cysteine through the conserved F or W. D genes are given only for firm matches. Not every row has a clone size; where given, it reads once, few, many or a size class.

V gene	J gene	D gene	clone size	CDR3 protein	CDR3 DNA
TRBV2	TRBJ2-3	.	once	CASRKRFFQSDTQYF	TGTGCCAGCAGAAAGCGGTTTTTTCAATCAGATACGCAGTATTTT
TRBV2	TRBJ1-5	.	.	CASGGVDSNQPQHF	TGTGCCAGCGGGGGGGTAGATAGCAATCAGCCCCAGCATTTT
TRBV6-1	TRBJ1-4	TRBD1	once	CASSDFGQGEEKLFF	TGTGCCAGCAGTGATTTTGGGCAGGGGGAGGAAAAACTGTTTTTT
TRBV19	TRBJ1-5	TRBD1	.	CASTITGGISNQPQHF	TGTGCCAGTACCATTACAGGGGGCATTAGCAATCAGCCCCAGCATTTT
TRBV5-5	TRBJ1-2	.	.	CASSQTAQKDYGYTF	TGTGCCAGCAGCCAGACAGCTCAAAAGGACTATGGCTACACCTTC
TRBV4-1	TRBJ2-7	TRBD1	.	CASSRGQGIYEQYF	TGCGCCAGCAGCCGGGGACAGGGGATATACGAGCAGTACTTC
TRBV6-4	TRBJ1-2	.	.	CASSAGTGKSGYGYTF	TGTGCCAGCAGCGCAGGGACTGGGAAAAGTGGCTATGGCTACACCTTC
TRBV5-1	TRBJ1-3	.	.	CASSLGTPGNTIYF	TGCGCCAGCAGCTTGGGGACACCTGGAAACACCATATATTTT
TRBV5-6	TRBJ2-3	TRBD2	.	CASSFGLAGGLGPDTQYF	TGTGCCAGCAGCTTCGGACTAGCGGGGGGGCTAGGCCCAGATACGCAGTATTTT
TRBV6-5	TRBJ1-1	.	.	CASSYQQGWNTEAFF	TGTGCCAGCAGTTACCAACAGGGATGGAACACTGAAGCTTTCTTT